The table lists the clone carrying this T cell receptor (beta chain) with many counts. What it recognizes is unknown. If no ophthalmopathy progression occurred within 18 months, Graves' hyperthyroidism was stable. These data belong to a study of T cells in Graves' hyperthyroidism and ophthalmopathy. Study-wide findings and caveats: Ophthalmopathy was predicted by the model a median of approximately six months ahead of onset. In the blood, most expanded thyroid clonotypes above 0.001 appeared as well. Stable hyperthyroidism and ophthalmopathy were separated using 13 V-J signatures.

Germline lookup yields CDR1 SEHNR and CDR2 FQNEAQ (reference sequence). Trimming removed 4 bases from V and 8 bases from J; junction bases left unmatched: 19. This CDR3 spans 18 amino acids. There were TCR beta CDR3 regions amplified from RNA transcripts. The HTBI primer set served for first-round RT-PCR of the TCR CDR3. TCRdb analysed the multiplex PCR reads with MiXCR anew, one entry per CDR3 protein. The sample comprises a few hundred thousand distinct CDR3 sequences, 35% to 55% of which are singletons, and around 7.7% rests with the top ten. V and J are TRBV7-9 and TRBJ1-2; TRBD1 matches 10 bases. The sequenced sample was peripheral blood or thyroid tissue (not recorded which). The receptor's source is a woman aged 18-35 years with Graves' hyperthyroidism. The CDR3 DNA reads as TGTGCCAGCAGCTCCGTCGGGGACAGGGGCCCGAGTTATGGAGGCTACACCTTC. Its protein is CASSSVGDRGPSYGGYTF.